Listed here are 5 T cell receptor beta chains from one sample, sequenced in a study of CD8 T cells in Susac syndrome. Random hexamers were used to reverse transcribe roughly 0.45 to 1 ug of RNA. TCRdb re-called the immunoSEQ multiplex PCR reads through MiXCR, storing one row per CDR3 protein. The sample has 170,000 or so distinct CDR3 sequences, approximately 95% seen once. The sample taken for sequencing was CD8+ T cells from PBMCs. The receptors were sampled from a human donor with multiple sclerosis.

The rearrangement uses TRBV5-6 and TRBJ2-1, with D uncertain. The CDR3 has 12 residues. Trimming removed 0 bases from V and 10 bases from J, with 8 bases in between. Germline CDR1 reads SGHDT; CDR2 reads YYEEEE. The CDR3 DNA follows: TGTGCCAGCAGCTTGGCACCAGGAGAGCAGTTCTTC. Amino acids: CASSLAPGEQFF.

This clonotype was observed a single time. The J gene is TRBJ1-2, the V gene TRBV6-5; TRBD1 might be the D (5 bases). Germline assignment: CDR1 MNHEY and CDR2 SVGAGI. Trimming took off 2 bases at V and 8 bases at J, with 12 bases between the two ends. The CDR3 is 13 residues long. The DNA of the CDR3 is TGTGCCAGCAGTTACCACCCGGGGCTGGGCTACACCTTC. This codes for CASSYHPGLGYTF.

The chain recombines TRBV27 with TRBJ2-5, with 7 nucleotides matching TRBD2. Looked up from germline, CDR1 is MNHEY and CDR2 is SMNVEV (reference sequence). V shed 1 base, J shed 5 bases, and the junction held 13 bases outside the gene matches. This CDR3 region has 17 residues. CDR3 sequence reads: CASSLLAGARTGETQYF. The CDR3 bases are TGTGCCAGCAGTTTATTGGCGGGAGCACGAACTGGGGAGACCCAGTACTTC.

The CDR3 protein is CASSSPRDSSYNEQFF. CDR3 in DNA: TGCGCCAGCAGCTCGCCCCGGGATAGCTCCTACAATGAGCAGTTCTTC. The chain joins TRBV5-1 to TRBJ2-1, with a weak D call TRBD2 (5 bases). V dropped 3 bases and J dropped 0 bases, with 13 bases sitting between them. Looked up from germline, CDR1 is SGHRS and CDR2 is YFSETQ. CDR3 length equals 16 residues.

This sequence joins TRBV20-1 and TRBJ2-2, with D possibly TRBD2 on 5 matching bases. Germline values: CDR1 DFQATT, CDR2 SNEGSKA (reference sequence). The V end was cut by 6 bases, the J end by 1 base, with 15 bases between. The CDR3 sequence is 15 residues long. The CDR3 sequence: CSAPDYRGNTGELFF. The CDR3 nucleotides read TGCAGTGCGCCTGACTACCGGGGGAACACCGGGGAGCTGTTTTTT.